This paragraph reports one T cell receptor (beta chain). The antigen this receptor binds is unknown. There are no base qualities to consult, and no much larger clone falls within one base. V is clipped by 6 bases and J by 1 base, and the sequence between their germline boundaries is 10 bases long. The germline V gene (reference sequence) sets CDR1 to MNHEY and CDR2 to SMNVEV. The CDR3, from cysteine to phenylalanine, totals 13 residues. Only the CDR3 part of the read is kept: 39 bases, read in frame from the first base. Patients with a history of autoimmune disease or receiving systemic immunosuppression were excluded from the trial. Peripheral blood for TCR sequencing was collected from all dose cohorts at baseline, on cycle 4 day 1, and on cycle 7 day 1. The samples were taken from a phase I, first-in-human, multicenter, open-label dose-escalation trial of ivuxolimab. Adults with locally advanced or metastatic melanoma, renal cell, hepatocellular, or head and neck squamous cell carcinoma were enrolled in the trial. CD4+ and CD8+ T cells were sorted separately from peripheral blood before TCR sequencing.

Genomic DNA was isolated from the sorted cells so that the TCRbeta CDR3 region could be sequenced. TCRbeta CDR3 regions were sequenced using the immunoSEQ Assay. As stored in TCRdb, this immuneACCESS dataset retains in-frame rearrangements with V and J assigned. A fraction of the clones does not appear; measured against another copy, unresolved V genes explain less than half of the discrepancy, and the remainder lacks a known reason. The sample table records about 100,000 clones; 89% of these occur just once. The ten largest clones capture approximately 0.15% of the sample. These data come from a study of OX40 agonist ivuxolimab in advanced cancers. In terms of the full investigation: Ivuxolimab was an agonistic, fully human IgG2 monoclonal antibody directed against OX40 (CD134), a costimulatory receptor. Intravenous ivuxolimab was administered to patients every 2 weeks at six dose levels: 0.01, 0.1, 0.3, 1.5, 3 and 10 mg/kg. Of the 50 to 55 dose-escalation patients, hepatocellular carcinoma was present in about 20, melanoma in roughly 15, renal cell carcinoma in 9 and head and neck cancer in 9. In the dose-escalation cohort, around four fifths of patients were male, and the mean age was 60 years with a range of roughly 20 to 79. Patients were allowed to have had prior anti-PD-1, anti-PD-L1 or anti-CTLA-4 therapy, and around two fifths of the dose-escalation patients had been treated with checkpoint inhibitors. Partial responses occurred in three dose-escalation patients, of whom one had hepatocellular carcinoma and two had cutaneous melanoma. The purpose of peripheral TCRbeta sequencing was to test whether ivuxolimab changed TCR sequence diversity and led to clonal T-cell expansion. The paper describes the monotherapy dose-escalation part (N = 52 patients) of the phase I trial of ivuxolimab.

General study outcomes and caveats: Partial responders in the 0.1-3.0 mg/kg groups had among the lowest normalized peripheral clonal expansion, especially among CD8+ T cells. Low levels of normalized T-cell clonal expansion were also seen in some nonresponding patients. At doses from 0.1 to 3.0 mg/kg, clonal expansion was seen in both CD4+ and CD8+ blood T cells between baseline and week 6. On average, CD8+ T cells showed more expanded clones than CD4+ T cells after ivuxolimab. Which antigens the clonally expanded peripheral T cells were specific for was not determined.

The chain employs TRBV27 and TRBJ2-7, and possibly TRBD2, on 7 matching bases. The source of this sequence is an adult with an advanced solid tumor such as melanoma, head and neck, liver or kidney cancer. The sample was CD4+ or CD8+ T cells sorted from blood, taken in a trial of the OX40 agonist ivuxolimab. In nucleotide form, the sequence is TGTGCCAGCAGACAGGGACTATCCTACGAGCAGTACTTC. It translates to CASRQGLSYEQYF.